This TCR beta chain is from a study of blood T cell repertoires in COVID-19. The CDR3 spans 16 residues. Per germline, CDR1 LNHDA and CDR2 SQIVND (reference sequence). The junction had 12 bases not matched to a gene; V was cut back by 8 bases and J by 5 bases. Clones were read by immunoSEQ multiplex PCR, and TCRdb kept only the in-frame ones, dropping some. The profile covers some 400,000 clones, with around 87% appearing a single time and 1% to 1.5% taken by the ten largest. The sample taken for sequencing was PBMCs or T cells enriched from blood (not recorded which). The TCR was taken from a man between 25 and 39 years old who had recovered from COVID-19. V and J are TRBV19 and TRBJ2-2; 9 bases align to TRBD1. The CDR3 DNA sequence: TGTGCCAGTTTCACAGGGGGCGCGGAGTTGACCGGGGAGCTGTTTTTT. Protein: CASFTGGAELTGELFF.